This TCR beta chain was sequenced in a study of shared clonotypes between healthy human individuals. Points on this clone: Its antigen is not identified.

CD8 cells classed as naive were CD45RO-negative and positively selected for CCR7, excluding terminally differentiated effector memory CD45RA+ cells. Measured with immunoSEQ multiplex PCR; TCRdb has only the in-frame clones, and not every one. Of about 2.1 million clones listed, 93% are singletons. Study results and caveats: Clonotype sharing among donors was expected to depend on sequencing depth.

Germline CDR1 SGHRS, CDR2 YFSETQ. V was clipped by 3 bases and J by 0 bases, with 16 bases between them. The CDR3 totals 17 residues. This clonotype was sampled from a man between 18 and 35 years old in good health. Some clones in this sample may be carry-over from other donors' samples. The gene calls are TRBV5-1 and TRBJ1-5; possible D gene TRBD1, 5 bases. The sample taken for sequencing was naive CD8+ T cells from PBMCs. The CDR3 sequence is CASSSGTGTHSNQPQHF. The CDR3 nucleotides read TGCGCCAGCAGCTCCGGAACCGGGACGCATAGCAATCAGCCCCAGCATTTT.